What follows is one T cell receptor (beta chain) and its context. Which antigen it targets is not known. Per-base qualities were not stored, and no clone one base away is much larger. These data are taken from a study of blood T cell repertoires in COVID-19 (dated by TCRdb to the early 2020s). Regarding the research as a whole: The collaborator samples originated in the United States, Italy and Spain and spanned the acute and convalescent phases of COVID-19. The prospective study material was composed of cDNA or gDNA derived from T cells, B-cell-depleted T cells, or PBMCs. The repertoires were made available in a free public database intended to serve as a resource for research on the immune response to SARS-CoV-2. Where available, HLA class I and class II types were taken from metadata supplied by the sample provider and were not determined by assay-based typing. The dataset comprised deeply sampled blood TCRbeta repertoires from subjects exposed to, actively infected with, or recovered from COVID-19. A de-identified subject ID, COVID-19 status, age in years and sex were almost always included in the sample metadata. Samples came from the ongoing ImmuneRACE study (first 160 participants) plus 1,254 subjects from 6 global collaborators. Findings and caveats that apply to the study as a whole: Clinical and demographic metadata were provided uncurated, with the amount varying by source and participant.

TCRbeta CDR3 regions were amplified from genomic DNA using the immunoSEQ Assay, a bias-controlled multiplex PCR. The authors processed their data as follows. Within the assay, amplification of reference gene primers was used to estimate how many nucleated cells each sample contained. To quantify the absolute abundance of each unique TCRbeta CDR3 rearrangement, sequence reads were collapsed and filtered. For each sample, productive Simpson clonality was calculated as the square root of Simpson's diversity index over productive rearrangements. Sourced from immuneACCESS, this table was stored by TCRdb with only in-frame sequences that have V and J called. A share of the clones is absent; for the studies checked, an unresolved V gene accounts for under half, and the remainder has no known explanation. V and J calls and clone size are those listed in that table; D and trimming were worked out from the DNA. The sample data list 150,000 to 200,000 clones, and 90% of these were observed just once. The top ten clones comprise about 0.54% of the sample.

The collaborating institutions used their own protocols to collect whole blood in K2EDTA tubes. For TCRbeta analysis, collaborators shipped samples in one of three forms: frozen whole blood, isolated PBMCs, or DNA extracted from either of those sample types. V is shortened by 6 bases, J by 5 bases, and the region joining them spans 11 bases. Including cysteine and phenylalanine, the CDR3 has 13 amino acids. Solely the CDR3 DNA is kept, with 39 bases framed from the first base. CDR1 MDHEN and CDR2 SYDVKM were looked up in the germline V gene. The sequence was obtained from a man in his forties or fifties with acute or convalescent COVID-19. This chain joins TRBV28 to TRBJ1-5, with no reliable assignment of the D segment. The sequencing input was peripheral blood. The CDR3 in this case is CASRGNSDQPQHF. The bases are TGTGCCAGCAGAGGCAACAGTGATCAGCCCCAGCATTTT. Supplemented by the reference TRBV28 and TRBJ1-5 proteins around the CDR3, the complete variable domain is DVKVTQSSRYLVKRTGEKVFLECVQDMDHENMFWYRQDPGLGLRLIYFSYDVKMKEKGDIPEGYSVSREKKERFSLILESASTNQTSMYLCASRGNSDQPQHFGDGTRLSIL.